The entry that follows covers one T cell receptor (beta chain) sequence. Its matching antigen is unknown. Second-dose groups at about 4 or about 12 weeks were pooled. Profiled with immunoSEQ multiplex PCR; TCRdb holds only in-frame clones, not every one. This repertoire shows around 110,000 clones, roughly nine tenths found once; its top ten account for about 1.4%. This entry is derived from a study of T cell responses to AZD1222 COVID-19 vaccine. Germline-derived CDR1 and CDR2 are MNHEY and SMNVEV (reference sequence). The CDR3 is 13 residues long. V lost 4 bases to trimming and J lost 4 bases, with 10 bases between them. General study points: Spike-spanning, vaccine-associated CD4 TCRs were dominant at 160-218 and 743-854. Without day 14 samples, only post-peak T cell repertoires were studied. The study reported that nearly half of spike-specific TCRs target unmutated variant regions.

The sample was peripheral blood, taken 28 days after the second AZD1222 dose. The sequence came from an adult who received the AZD1222 COVID-19 vaccine. The V gene is TRBV27, the J gene TRBJ1-1, with D possibly matching TRBD1 (5 bases). The CDR3 is CASSSNRRTEAFF. CDR3 in DNA: TGTGCCAGCAGTTCGAACAGGCGCACTGAAGCTTTCTTT.